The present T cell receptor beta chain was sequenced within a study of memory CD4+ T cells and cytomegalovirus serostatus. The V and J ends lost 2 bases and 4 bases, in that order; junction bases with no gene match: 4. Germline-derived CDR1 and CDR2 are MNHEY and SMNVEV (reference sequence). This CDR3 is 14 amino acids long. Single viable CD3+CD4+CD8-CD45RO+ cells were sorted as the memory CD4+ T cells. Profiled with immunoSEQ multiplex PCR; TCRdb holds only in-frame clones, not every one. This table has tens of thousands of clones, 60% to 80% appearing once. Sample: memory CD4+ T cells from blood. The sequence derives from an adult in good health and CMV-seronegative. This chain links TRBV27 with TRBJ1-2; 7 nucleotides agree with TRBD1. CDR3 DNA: TGTGCCAGCAGTTTAGACAGGGACTTCTATGGCTACACCTTC. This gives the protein CASSLDRDFYGYTF.